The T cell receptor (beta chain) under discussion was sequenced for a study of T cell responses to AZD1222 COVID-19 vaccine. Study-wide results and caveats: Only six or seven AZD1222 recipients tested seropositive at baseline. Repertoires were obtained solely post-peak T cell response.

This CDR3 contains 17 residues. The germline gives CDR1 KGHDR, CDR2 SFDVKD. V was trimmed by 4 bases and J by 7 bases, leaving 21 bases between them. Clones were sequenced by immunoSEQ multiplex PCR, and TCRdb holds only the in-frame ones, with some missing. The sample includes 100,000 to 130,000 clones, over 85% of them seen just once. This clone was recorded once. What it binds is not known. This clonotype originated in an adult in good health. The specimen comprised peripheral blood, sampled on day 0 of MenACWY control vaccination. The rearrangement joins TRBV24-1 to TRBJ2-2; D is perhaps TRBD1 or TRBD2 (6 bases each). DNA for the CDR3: TGTGCCACCAGTGACCCCGGGGGCGACAGGCCTGGCGGGGAGCTGTTTTTT. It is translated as CATSDPGGDRPGGELFF.